This passage covers 32 T cell receptor beta chains from one sample sequenced in a study of cytomegalovirus exposure and HLA in healthy donors. This PCR relied on a set of 60 Vbeta primers and 13 Jbeta primers. Profiling relied on immunoSEQ multiplex PCR, and the TCRdb table lists in-frame clones only, not all of them. Among approximately 150,000 clones, 78% were seen once, and the ten largest hold around 2.5%. Sequenced sample: PBMCs. These receptors all come from a woman in her late teens or twenties in good health and CMV-seropositive.

A remark on this clone: At one end the junction does not follow the germline gene, possibly because of a read error. The gene calls are TRBV7-9 and TRBJ2-7; the D gene is possibly TRBD2 (5 bases). The germline CDR1 and CDR2 sequences are SEHNR and FQNEAQ (reference sequence). CDR3 length equals 16 residues. The CDR3 nucleotides read TGTTCCAGCAGCCACCCGGTCGAGGGAAGCCCCTACGAGCAGTACTTC. Translation: CSSSHPVEGSPYEQYF.

The rearrangement uses TRBV27 and TRBJ1-4; D might be TRBD1 (6 bases). V was shortened by 5 bases and J by 8 bases, with 15 bases between the two germline ends. The CDR3 runs to 14 residues. The germline gives CDR1 MNHEY, CDR2 SMNVEV (reference sequence). This CDR3 is CASSQQGPGEKLFF. CDR3 DNA: TGTGCCAGCAGTCAACAGGGACCGGGGGAAAAACTGTTTTTT.

This chain links TRBV27 with TRBJ2-5; weak D call: TRBD1 (5 bases). The V gene lost 2 bases and the J gene lost 1 base, with 5 bases spanning the gap. Germline V lookup: CDR1 MNHEY, CDR2 SMNVEV (reference sequence). The CDR3 is made up of 13 amino acids. This chain's CDR3 is CASSLGAQETQYF. The CDR3 region has the DNA TGTGCCAGCAGTTTAGGGGCCCAAGAGACCCAGTACTTC.

V is TRBV18 and J is TRBJ1-1; 7 bases are shared with TRBD1. The V gene end was trimmed by 4 bases and the J gene end by 2 bases; junction bases not matched to a gene: 1. There are 13 residues in the CDR3. Per the germline V gene, CDR1 is KGHSH and CDR2 is LQKENI. This CDR3 is CASSRTGNTEAFF. The CDR3 bases are TGTGCCAGCTCACGGACAGGAAACACTGAAGCTTTCTTT.

This clone turned up a few times. This chain uses TRBV2 with TRBJ1-1, with TRBD1 matching over 9 bases. V trimming: 7 bases; J trimming: 4 bases; junction bases outside the gene matches: 10. The CDR3 contains 15 residues. From germline, CDR1 is SNHLY and CDR2 FYNNEI. CDR3: CASKGQGRLGTEAFF. DNA for the CDR3: TGTGCCAGCAAAGGACAGGGGAGGTTGGGCACTGAAGCTTTCTTT.

V gene TRBV5-1 combines with J gene TRBJ2-7; TRBD1 agrees at 7 bases. J lost 9 bases, V lost 0 bases, and 6 bases had no gene match. The germline CDR1 and CDR2 sequences are SGHRS and YFSETQ. This CDR3 has 13 amino acids. CDR3 sequence: CASSLVTGELQYF. CDR3 bases: TGCGCCAGCAGCTTGGTTACAGGGGAACTGCAGTACTTC.

The chain joins TRBV19 to TRBJ2-1, with TRBD1 matching over 8 bases. CDR3 length equals 14 residues. The trim removed 9 bases at V and 8 bases at J, leaving 12 bases unmatched. Germline V gives CDR1 LNHDA, CDR2 SQIVND (reference sequence). The CDR3 loop reads CARRIRGHVDEQFF. CDR3 DNA: TGTGCCAGGAGGATCAGGGGGCATGTTGATGAGCAGTTCTTC.

The chain employs TRBV2 and TRBJ2-5; D is perhaps TRBD1 (6 bases). This CDR3 region has 14 residues. Trimming stripped 3 bases from V and 0 bases from J, with 8 bases between. Germline CDR1 reads SNHLY; CDR2 reads FYNNEI. This chain's CDR3 is CASSEGTYQETQYF. DNA of the CDR3: TGTGCCAGCAGTGAGGGGACATACCAAGAGACCCAGTACTTC.

The chain carries TRBV6-1 and TRBJ2-7; 8 nucleotides agree with TRBD1. J gave up 0 bases and V 3 bases, and 4 bases lay outside the gene matches. This CDR3 spans 15 amino acids. Per germline, CDR1 MNHNS and CDR2 SASEGT. The CDR3 region is CASSEGTGGSYEQYF. The CDR3, as DNA: TGTGCCAGCAGTGAGGGAACAGGGGGCTCCTACGAGCAGTACTTC.

V usage is TRBV5-4 and J usage is TRBJ1-4; D gene uncertain. V lost 4 bases, J lost 7 bases, and 11 bases lay in between. The length of the CDR3 is 13 residues. Germline V gene lookup returns CDR1 SGHNT and CDR2 YYREEE (reference sequence). The CDR3: CASSPGRGEKLFF. The CDR3 DNA sequence: TGTGCCAGCAGCCCCGGTCGTGGTGAAAAACTGTTTTTT.

J is TRBJ2-7 and V is TRBV4-1, with D perhaps TRBD1 (6 bases). Trimming stripped 0 bases from V and 1 base from J, with 19 bases between. The length of the CDR3 is 18 residues. Germline CDR1 MGHRA, CDR2 YSYEKL. The CDR3 DNA sequence: TGCGCCAGCAGCCAAGAAGGAGCCCTAGGGGGTGGGTCCTACGAGCAGTACTTC. Translation: CASSQEGALGGGSYEQYF.

This chain joins TRBV5-1 and TRBJ2-7; D gene ambiguous. The CDR3 contains 17 residues. V lost 2 bases and J lost 2, with 20 bases in between. CDR1 SGHRS and CDR2 YFSETQ come from the germline V gene. The CDR3 sequence is CASSFGDALTKTYEQYF. CDR3 DNA: TGCGCCAGCAGCTTCGGAGACGCACTAACTAAAACCTACGAGCAGTACTTC.

This chain links TRBV7-9 with TRBJ1-2, with 8 bases matching TRBD1. The V gene's germline CDR1 is SEHNR and CDR2 FQNEAQ (reference sequence). The CDR3 is 13 residues long. The V gene end was trimmed by 8 bases and the J gene end by 4 bases; junction bases not matched to a gene: 6. The CDR3 here is CASSHTGGYGYTF. DNA for the CDR3: TGTGCCAGCTCACATACAGGGGGCTATGGCTACACCTTC.

The chain employs TRBV5-1 and TRBJ1-2; no clear D gene. This CDR3 comprises 15 residues. Per germline, CDR1 SGHRS and CDR2 YFSETQ. V gave up 5 bases and J gave up 4 bases, with 18 bases separating them. In DNA form, the CDR3 reads TGCGCCAGCAGGGAGGGCCCGGAATGGAGCTATGGCTACACCTTC. Translation gives CASREGPEWSYGYTF. The whole variable domain, remainder taken from reference TRBV5-1 and TRBJ1-2, is KAGVTQTPRYLIKTRGQQVTLSCSPISGHRSVSWYQQTPGQGLQFLFEYFSETQRNKGNFPGRFSGRQFSNSRSEMNVSTLELGDSALYLCASREGPEWSYGYTFGSGTRLTVV.

The chain recombines TRBV5-1 with TRBJ1-4; TRBD1 matches 7 bases. V shed 3 bases, J shed 8 bases, and the junction held 10 bases outside the gene matches. Germline assignment: CDR1 SGHRS and CDR2 YFSETQ. The CDR3 contains 15 residues. CDR3 sequence reads: CASSSRDREDEKLFF. The DNA of the CDR3 is TGCGCCAGCAGCTCTAGGGACAGAGAAGACGAAAAACTGTTTTTT.

J is TRBJ1-5 and V is TRBV2; D call uncertain. The length of the CDR3 is 15 residues. Per the germline V gene, CDR1 is SNHLY and CDR2 is FYNNEI. Trimming removed 6 bases at V and 0 bases at J, with 12 bases between. The CDR3 nucleotides read TGTGCCAGCAGGGATGACAAGCTTAGCAATCAGCCCCAGCATTTT. It codes for CASRDDKLSNQPQHF.

This clone was seen a single time. The V gene is TRBV19, the J gene TRBJ2-7; 8 nucleotides line up with TRBD1. The CDR3 is made up of 14 amino acids. Germline loops: CDR1 LNHDA, CDR2 SQIVND (reference sequence). V gave up 5 bases and J gave up 3 bases; unmatched junction bases: 6. CDR3 bases: TGTGCCAGTAGTTCCCAGGACAGGGTCTACGAGCAGTACTTC. Translating it yields CASSSQDRVYEQYF. Based on the CDR3 plus reference TRBV19 and TRBJ2-7, the full variable domain is DGGITQSPKYLFRKEGQNVTLSCEQNLNHDAMYWYRQDPGQGLRLIYYSQIVNDFQKGDIAEGYSVSREKKESFPLTVTSAQKNPTAFYLCASSSQDRVYEQYFGPGTRLTVT.

This chain uses TRBV9 with TRBJ2-1; TRBD1 matches 8 bases. CDR3 length: 15 amino acids. After removal of 7 bases from V and 7 bases from J, the junction contained 13 bases not matched to a gene. Germline loops: CDR1 SGDLS, CDR2 YYNGEE. CDR3 region: CASDNSGTGRNEQFF. The CDR3, as DNA: TGTGCCAGCGATAACTCGGGGACAGGTCGAAATGAGCAGTTCTTC.

CDR3 sequence: CASSQFPGLAGGSEELFF. CDR3 in DNA: TGTGCCAGCAGTCAATTTCCGGGACTAGCGGGGGGTTCCGAGGAGCTGTTTTTT. V is TRBV6-4 and J is TRBJ2-2, with 15 bases identical to TRBD2. CDR1 is MRHNA and CDR2 is SNTAGT in the germline V gene. CDR3 length: 18 residues. The junction had 14 bases not matched to a gene; V was cut back by 5 bases and J by 10 bases.

The chain couples TRBV4-2 to TRBJ2-1, with D hard to call. Trimming removed 3 bases from V and 5 bases from J, with 2 bases in between. The CDR3 contains 11 residues. Germline V gene data show CDR1 as LGHNA and CDR2 as YNFKEQ. CDR3 DNA: TGTGCCAGCAGCCATAACAATGAGCAGTTCTTC. This sequence encodes CASSHNNEQFF.

V usage is TRBV6-5 and J usage is TRBJ1-4; TRBD1 might be the D (5 bases). This CDR3 is built from 15 residues. Deletions cut 6 bases from V and 4 bases from J, with 15 bases between. The germline V gene has CDR1 MNHEY and CDR2 SVGAGI. DNA of the CDR3: TGTGCCAGCAGCCGGGTCCGGGGGATTAATGAAAAACTGTTTTTT. It encodes CASSRVRGINEKLFF.

The chain employs TRBV27 and TRBJ1-1; 7 nucleotides match TRBD1. The V gene's germline CDR1 is MNHEY and CDR2 SMNVEV (reference sequence). The J segment lost 0 bases and the V segment lost 0 bases, leaving 4 bases of the junction unmatched. The CDR3 is made up of 16 amino acids. The CDR3 DNA is TGTGCCAGCAGTTTATCAACGGGACAGTTGAACACTGAAGCTTTCTTT. It encodes CASSLSTGQLNTEAFF.

The V and J genes are TRBV7-2 and TRBJ2-5; TRBD1 aligns across 9 bases. Trimming cost V 5 bases and J 2 bases; bases outside gene matches: 6. This CDR3 comprises 15 residues. Looked up from germline, CDR1 is SGHTA and CDR2 is FQGNSA. The CDR3 coding sequence is TGTGCCAGCAGCACCGGGACAGGGCCACAAGAGACCCAGTACTTC. It translates to CASSTGTGPQETQYF.

This rearrangement joins TRBV27 to TRBJ1-1; a weak D match, TRBD1 (5 bases). The CDR3 has 15 residues. Germline V gives CDR1 MNHEY, CDR2 SMNVEV (reference sequence). Trimming took 7 bases from V and 1 from J, leaving 16 bases between them. Here the CDR3 reads CASKGTGRGNTEAFF. The CDR3 DNA is TGTGCCAGCAAAGGCACAGGCCGAGGGAACACTGAAGCTTTCTTT.

V usage is TRBV5-6 and J usage is TRBJ2-5; no firm D call. Germline-derived CDR1 and CDR2 are SGHDT and YYEEEE. This CDR3 region has 14 residues. The V end was cut by 4 bases, the J end by 4 bases, with 14 bases between. CDR3 loop: CASSLDSGGETQYF. The CDR3 DNA sequence: TGTGCCAGCAGCCTCGATTCGGGTGGAGAGACCCAGTACTTC. Full variable domain (outside the CDR3, taken from reference TRBV5-6 and TRBJ2-5): DAGVTQSPTHLIKTRGQQVTLRCSPKSGHDTVSWYQQALGQGPQFIFQYYEEEERQRGNFPDRFSGHQFPNYSSELNVNALLLGDSALYLCASSLDSGGETQYFGPGTRLLVL.

This clone has only one observation. This chain links TRBV6-5 with TRBJ2-1, with TRBD2 matching 9 bases. The CDR3 has 15 residues. From germline, CDR1 is MNHEY and CDR2 SVGAGI. V shed 6 bases, J shed 7 bases, and the junction held 10 bases outside the gene matches. The CDR3 protein is CASSPSGGPTNEQFF. As DNA, the CDR3 is TGTGCCAGCAGCCCAAGCGGGGGGCCAACGAATGAGCAGTTCTTC.

This clone was observed a handful of times. The rearrangement joins TRBV5-5 to TRBJ2-1; no clear D gene. The CDR3 extends over 13 amino acids. Trimming cost V 0 bases and J 4 bases, with 5 bases left between them. Germline V CDR1 and CDR2: SGHKS, YYEKEE (reference sequence). The CDR3 coding sequence is TGTGCCAGCAGCTTGGGTCCTTACAATGAGCAGTTCTTC. Translation: CASSLGPYNEQFF. Together with reference TRBV5-5 and TRBJ2-1, the CDR3 gives the full variable domain: DAGVTQSPTHLIKTRGQQVTLRCSPISGHKSVSWYQQVLGQGPQFIFQYYEKEERGRGNFPDRFSARQFPNYSSELNVNALLLGDSALYLCASSLGPYNEQFFGPGTRLTVL.

This clone was seen more than once but under ten times. This chain's CDR3 is CASSLSGQMNTEAFF. CDR3 nucleotides: TGCGCCAGCAGCTTGTCGGGACAGATGAACACTGAAGCTTTCTTT. The chain links TRBV5-1 to TRBJ1-1; TRBD1 matches at 7 bases. Germline trimming cut 1 base from V and 0 bases from J; bases unmatched to any gene: 3. CDR3 length: 15 amino acids. Germline values: CDR1 SGHRS, CDR2 YFSETQ.

The chain uses TRBV6-5 and TRBJ2-3; 8 bases are shared with TRBD2. This CDR3 region has 16 residues. The ends lost 2 bases at V and 3 bases at J; junction bases unmatched: 7. Germline V CDR1 and CDR2: MNHEY, SVGAGI. The CDR3 sequence is CASSYAGGARTDTQYF. Here the CDR3 DNA reads TGTGCCAGCAGTTACGCCGGGGGGGCCCGAACAGATACGCAGTATTTT.

The chain recombines TRBV5-1 with TRBJ2-1; 7 bases fit TRBD1. This CDR3 has 14 amino acids. After removal of 0 bases from V and 5 bases from J, the junction contained 2 bases not matched to a gene. Germline V lookup: CDR1 SGHRS, CDR2 YFSETQ. CDR3 protein: CASSLGQGHNEQFF. CDR3 coding DNA: TGCGCCAGCAGCTTGGGACAGGGCCACAATGAGCAGTTCTTC.

V gene TRBV5-8 combines with J gene TRBJ2-7, with D possibly TRBD1 on 5 matching bases. This CDR3 has 13 residues. The V end was cut by 5 bases, the J end by 2 bases, with 11 bases between. CDR1 is SGHTS, CDR2 YDEGEE, per germline. CDR3 in amino acids: CASRIRAAYEQYF. The CDR3 bases are TGTGCCAGCAGAATCAGGGCCGCCTACGAGCAGTACTTC.

V gene TRBV6-4 combines with J gene TRBJ1-2, with a tentative D call TRBD1 (5 bases). V dropped 3 bases and J dropped 6 bases, with 11 bases sitting between them. This CDR3 comprises 13 residues. In germline, CDR1 is MRHNA, CDR2 SNTAGT. The CDR3 here is CASSDSGENGYTF. The CDR3 DNA follows: TGTGCCAGCAGTGATTCGGGGGAGAATGGCTACACCTTC.